The 25 T cell receptor beta chains below were found in one sample sequenced in a study of T cell responses to AZD1222 COVID-19 vaccine. The protocol was immunoSEQ multiplex PCR, while the TCRdb copy is restricted to in-frame clones and leaves out a portion. The table has approximately 100,000 clones, 75% to 95% seen once; the top ten hold 1% to 1.5%. This specimen consisted of peripheral blood, obtained on day 0 of AZD1222 vaccination. The receptors come from an adult in good health.

The chain employs TRBV6-5 and TRBJ1-1; a weak D match, TRBD1 (5 bases). V shed 5 bases and J shed 4 bases, with 8 bases lying between them. CDR1 is MNHEY, CDR2 SVGAGI, per germline. This CDR3 contains 12 residues. CDR3 nucleotide sequence: TGTGCCAGCAGTCAGGGCAGCACTGAAGCTTTCTTT. Translating gives CASSQGSTEAFF.

The chain combines TRBV7-2 with TRBJ2-1, with 16 bases matching TRBD2. Germline V gene sequence: CDR1 SGHTA, CDR2 FQGNSA. This CDR3 contains 15 residues. V shed 5 bases and J 8 bases; nucleotides not matched to a gene: 3. The CDR3 sequence: CASSGTSGGADEQFF. The CDR3 DNA follows: TGTGCCAGCAGCGGGACTAGCGGGGGGGCCGATGAGCAGTTCTTC.

J is TRBJ1-6 and V is TRBV9, with D hard to call. CDR1 and CDR2 (germline): SGDLS, YYNGEE. This CDR3 is 14 amino acids long. V was clipped by 0 bases and J by 7 bases, with 8 bases between them. This CDR3 reads CASSVDWGNSPLHF. CDR3 DNA sequence: TGTGCCAGCAGCGTAGATTGGGGAAATTCACCCCTCCACTTT.

The V gene is TRBV5-4, the J gene TRBJ2-5, with 7 bases that match TRBD1. The CDR3 spans 14 residues. Trimming cost V 3 bases and J 0 bases; bases outside gene matches: 2. Germline CDR1 is SGHNT and CDR2 is YYREEE (reference sequence). Written as DNA, the CDR3 is TGTGCCAGCAGCTCCGGGACAGACCAAGAGACCCAGTACTTC. Protein product: CASSSGTDQETQYF.

This sequence joins TRBV4-1 and TRBJ1-3; no clear D. Germline V CDR1 and CDR2: MGHRA, YSYEKL. This CDR3 is built from 15 residues. V was clipped by 0 bases and J by 4 bases, with 10 bases between them. The CDR3 is CASSQDNELGNTIYF. The CDR3 region has the DNA TGCGCCAGCAGCCAAGATAACGAACTGGGAAACACCATATATTTT.

The chain combines TRBV6-5 with TRBJ1-6; 7 nucleotides agree with TRBD1. CDR1 MNHEY and CDR2 SVGAGI come from the germline V gene. This CDR3 is 12 amino acids long. The V and J ends lost 8 bases and 8 bases, in that order; junction bases with no gene match: 3. The CDR3 here is CASGTGDSPLHF. As DNA, the CDR3 is TGTGCCAGCGGAACAGGGGATTCACCCCTCCACTTT.

The chain is built from TRBV5-1 and TRBJ1-5; D remains unclear. Deletions cut 4 bases from V and 0 bases from J, with 11 bases between. The CDR3 is 15 residues long. Germline CDR1 SGHRS, CDR2 YFSETQ. CDR3: CASSPDGYSNQPQHF. In nucleotides, the CDR3 is TGCGCCAGCAGCCCCGACGGATATAGCAATCAGCCCCAGCATTTT.

The rearrangement links TRBV9 to TRBJ1-2; D is uncertain. The V end was cut by 1 base, the J end by 0 bases, with 10 bases between. The germline V gene has CDR1 SGDLS and CDR2 YYNGEE. The CDR3 spans 15 residues. The CDR3 DNA reads as TGTGCCAGCAGCGTAATGGCAGGAACTAACTATGGCTACACCTTC. It is translated as CASSVMAGTNYGYTF.

This clone was seen a single time. V and J are TRBV24-1 and TRBJ2-3; 7 bases map to TRBD1. There are 15 residues in the CDR3. Germline trimming cut 2 bases from V and 2 bases from J; bases unmatched to any gene: 3. Germline values: CDR1 KGHDR, CDR2 SFDVKD. CDR3 coding DNA: TGTGCCACCAGTGATTCGGGACAGCACACAGATACGCAGTATTTT. Protein sequence: CATSDSGQHTDTQYF.

V usage is TRBV3-1 (or the pseudogene TRBV3-2) and J usage is TRBJ2-7; possible D gene TRBD2, 6 bases. Germline V gene lookup returns CDR1 LGHDT and CDR2 YNNKEL (reference sequence). Trimming pared 3 bases from V and 2 bases from J, leaving 17 bases between. CDR3 size: 16 residues. This CDR3 is CASSQGGWGETYEQYF. The DNA of the CDR3 is TGTGCCAGCAGCCAGGGGGGTTGGGGGGAGACCTACGAGCAGTACTTC.

This rearrangement joins TRBV2 to TRBJ1-2, with D possibly being TRBD1 (5 bases). The CDR3 length is 13 residues. V gave up 7 bases and J gave up 5 bases, with 14 bases separating them. Looked up from germline, CDR1 is SNHLY and CDR2 is FYNNEI. The CDR3 nucleotides read TGTGCCAGCATGCCCCTTGGGGGGTATGGCTACACCTTC. Residues: CASMPLGGYGYTF.

V and J are TRBV4-1 and TRBJ2-7; 8 positions agree with TRBD2. The J segment lost 2 bases and the V segment lost 3 bases, leaving 9 bases of the junction unmatched. The length of the CDR3 is 16 residues. The germline V gene encodes CDR1 MGHRA and CDR2 YSYEKL. The CDR3 protein is CASSHVSGGGPYEQYF. The CDR3, as DNA: TGCGCCAGCAGCCACGTTTCGGGGGGGGGCCCCTACGAGCAGTACTTC.

This chain connects TRBV3-1 (or the pseudogene TRBV3-2) to TRBJ1-6, with 7 bases aligning to TRBD1. The ends lost 4 bases at V and 5 bases at J; junction bases unmatched: 5. Germline V gives CDR1 LGHDT, CDR2 YNNKEL (reference sequence). This CDR3 has 15 amino acids. CDR3 residues: CASSPRTGDNSPLHF. The CDR3 DNA sequence: TGTGCCAGCAGCCCCAGGACAGGTGATAATTCACCCCTCCACTTT.

This clone was picked up a small number of times. The CDR3 nucleotides are TGTGCCAGCAGCCAAAGGGGGCCGGGACTCTTGCCCTACGAGCAGTACTTC. Protein product: CASSQRGPGLLPYEQYF. The rearrangement uses TRBV4-2 and TRBJ2-7; perhaps TRBD1 as D (7 bases). The CDR3 spans 17 residues. The V gene's germline CDR1 is LGHNA and CDR2 YNFKEQ. Trimming took off 2 bases at V and 2 bases at J, with 19 bases between the two ends.

The chain employs TRBV9 and TRBJ1-1, with D possibly being TRBD1 (6 bases). Germline CDR1 SGDLS, CDR2 YYNGEE. The CDR3 spans 13 residues. Trimming pared 3 bases from V and 3 bases from J, leaving 9 bases between. CDR3 nucleotides: TGTGCCAGCAGCGAGGGGGGTTACACTGAAGCTTTCTTT. Amino acid sequence: CASSEGGYTEAFF. The full variable domain, in which reference TRBV9 and TRBJ1-1 provide the parts outside the CDR3, is DSGVTQTPKHLITATGQRVTLRCSPRSGDLSVYWYQQSLDQGLQFLIQYYNGEERAKGNILERFSAQQFPDLHSELNLSSLELGDSALYFCASSEGGYTEAFFGQGTRLTVV.

This rearrangement joins TRBV6-5 to TRBJ1-3; D gene uncertain. The germline gives CDR1 MNHEY, CDR2 SVGAGI. Trimming pared 0 bases from V and 1 base from J, leaving 10 bases between. CDR3 length equals 16 residues. CDR3 nucleotides: TGTGCCAGCAGTTACTCAACAGTTACTTCTGGAAACACCATATATTTT. This translates into CASSYSTVTSGNTIYF.

This chain connects TRBV6-5 to TRBJ1-1, with 7 bases that match TRBD1. This CDR3 contains 14 residues. J lost 3 bases, V lost 6 bases, and 7 bases had no gene match. The germline V gene encodes CDR1 MNHEY and CDR2 SVGAGI. The CDR3 sequence is CASSSGGGHTEAFF. The CDR3 region has the DNA TGTGCCAGCAGCTCAGGGGGAGGACACACTGAAGCTTTCTTT.

V gene TRBV29-1 combines with J gene TRBJ2-5; D is ambiguous. V shed 8 bases and J shed 5 bases, with 12 bases lying between them. Germline assignment: CDR1 SQVTM and CDR2 ANQGSEA. This CDR3 spans 11 amino acids. CDR3 region: CSHLLGETQYF. As DNA, the CDR3 is TGCAGCCATCTCCTTGGCGAGACCCAGTACTTC.

The V call is TRBV5-1, the J call TRBJ1-4; 7 nucleotides match TRBD1. The CDR3 is 16 amino acids. Germline assignment: CDR1 SGHRS and CDR2 YFSETQ. J gave up 5 bases and V 0 bases, and 7 bases lay outside the gene matches. The CDR3 DNA reads TGCGCCAGCAGCTTGGAAGCCGGGACAGCAAATGAAAAACTGTTTTTT. Its translation is CASSLEAGTANEKLFF.

This clone was found once. V gene TRBV6-5 combines with J gene TRBJ1-5; possibly TRBD1 for D (6 bases). The CDR3 sequence is 14 residues long. Germline V gene lookup returns CDR1 MNHEY and CDR2 SVGAGI. Deletions cut 6 bases from V and 3 bases from J, with 12 bases between. CDR3 loop: CASSLGQINQPQHF. In DNA, the CDR3 is TGTGCCAGCAGCCTTGGACAGATCAATCAGCCCCAGCATTTT.

The gene calls are TRBV28 and TRBJ1-5; the match to TRBD1 covers 8 bases. Germline V gene data show CDR1 as MDHEN and CDR2 as SYDVKM. The CDR3 is 15 residues long. Trimming removed 1 base from V and 7 bases from J; junction bases left unmatched: 6. The CDR3 bases are TGTGCCAGCAGTTTATCGGACAGGGTAGTGCAGCCCCAGCATTTT. Amino acid sequence: CASSLSDRVVQPQHF.

This CDR3 reads CASSQDGPPGTGQETQYF. The CDR3 nucleotides are TGTGCCAGCAGCCAAGACGGTCCCCCCGGGACAGGTCAAGAGACCCAGTACTTC. This chain uses TRBV3-1 (or the pseudogene TRBV3-2) with TRBJ2-5, with 8 bases fitting TRBD1. CDR3 length: 18 amino acids. CDR1 and CDR2 from the germline V gene are LGHDT and YNNKEL (reference sequence). The trim removed 0 bases at V and 2 bases at J, leaving 11 bases unmatched.

The chain combines TRBV5-6 with TRBJ1-2; D remains unclear. Trimming shortened V by 4 bases and J by 0 bases, and 16 bases separated the two germline ends. The germline CDR1 and CDR2 sequences are SGHDT and YYEEEE. The CDR3 extends over 16 amino acids. Written as DNA, the CDR3 is TGTGCCAGCAGCATCTCCGGGCCGGGAGCTAACTATGGCTACACCTTC. Encoded protein: CASSISGPGANYGYTF.

The V and J genes are TRBV28 and TRBJ2-3; TRBD1 matches at 11 bases. V lost 3 bases, J lost 4 bases, and 15 bases stayed unmatched. This CDR3 comprises 19 residues. CDR1 and CDR2 from the germline V gene are MDHEN and SYDVKM. The CDR3 DNA reads as TGTGCCAGCAGTTTTGAGGTCATTAGGACAGGGGGCGCCCCAGATACGCAGTATTTT. This gives the protein CASSFEVIRTGGAPDTQYF.

This sequence joins TRBV5-6 and TRBJ1-1; 7 bases fit TRBD1. CDR3 size: 13 residues. V lost 0 bases, J lost 8 bases, and 4 bases stayed unmatched. The germline V gene has CDR1 SGHDT and CDR2 YYEEEE. This chain's CDR3 is CASSLGQGREAFF. The DNA of the CDR3 is TGTGCCAGCAGCTTGGGACAGGGCCGGGAAGCTTTCTTT.